This T cell receptor beta chain was identified in a study of cytomegalovirus exposure and HLA in healthy donors listed by TCRdb under 2017. Background on the whole study: An earlier analysis of under 600 of the donors reported approximately 270 Gb of sequence data and 100 million to 130 million unique TCR beta sequences from approximately 180 million T cells. Among around 400 genotyped donors of the cohort, an average of roughly 230,000 unique TCR beta nucleotide sequences was sequenced per donor, of which about 19% were non-productive. The genetic ancestry cluster associated with self-reported Caucasian donors included 65% to 90% of the 398 genotyped donors. Rather than using new phenotypic data, the later analysis identified candidate immune exposures from TCR beta sequences and from how often those sequences occurred across donors. Donor age, sex, ethnicity and CMV serostatus were compiled together with the repertoire data. A later genetic analysis took genome-wide SNP genotypes for about three fifths of the roughly 670 donors and used that subset as a discovery cohort. An early release that covered 640 HLA-typed donors contained around 300 gigabases of sequencing data and approximately 85 million unique TCR sequences. An earlier analysis of several hundred of the donors used high-throughput TCR beta sequencing to judge whether each TCR beta V gene segment behaved as functional or pseudogenic. All discovery cohort repertoires had been generated using a single sequencing platform. In a later analysis, previously published TCR beta repertoires from 550 to 750 donors were re-analyzed and high-resolution HLA genotyping was added so that TCR occurrence patterns could be studied. A separate validation cohort of about 110 different subjects was used in addition to the 666-subject first cohort. The study aimed to test whether signatures of past pathogen exposure could be identified by cataloging public T cell receptors. The study combined high-throughput TCR immunosequencing, statistical association of individual TCRs with disease status, and machine learning to predict cytomegalovirus infection status. Both class I and class II loci were covered by HLA typing, at four-digit resolution. Because of strong linkage in the cohort, 5 or 6 DR-DQ haplotypes were treated as single units for association and clustering. Typing coverage differed by locus: A, B, C, DRB1 and DQB1 were typed in about 620-630 donors, DQA1 in about 500, DPA1 in approximately 610, and DPB1 in 450 to 490. The T cell repertoires of 666 subjects were profiled by immunosequencing and related to cytomegalovirus serostatus.

The cohort consisted of 600 or so healthy bone marrow donors. At the time of sampling, all cohort members were nominally healthy, though unrecorded immune exposures were likely present. The donor tested CMV seronegative, placing the donor among the 350 or so seronegative members of the cohort. A peripheral blood sample was collected from each donor, and TCR beta sequencing was performed on peripheral blood mononuclear cells. Genomic DNA was extracted from the blood cell samples with the Qiagen DNeasy Blood Extraction Kit. Library generation was performed with the immunoSEQ multiplex PCR assay. A mixture of 60 forward primers for TCR Vbeta segments and 13 reverse primers for TCR Jbeta segments was used in the multiplex PCR. Amplification of the CDR3 region of rearranged TCR beta genes was performed with a multiplex PCR assay on genomic DNA. Amplified TCR beta libraries were sequenced as 87-base-pair reads on the Illumina HiSeq System. The original pipeline was this. A later analysis counted tens of millions of unique TCR beta chains across the 650 to 800 repertoires, and 10 million to 12 million of these chains were shared by at least two donors. Raw reads were error-corrected and collapsed into unique sequences with a nearest-neighbor algorithm that merged closely related sequences to remove PCR and sequencing errors. To assign V, D and J gene segments, CDR3 sequences were aligned to IMGT reference sequences. For a sequence to be retained, a match of at least six nucleotides was required to both a V gene segment and a J gene segment. A rearrangement counted as productive if the CDR3 had no stop codons and remained in frame with V and J, and every other rearrangement counted as non-productive. CDR3 was defined according to IMGT convention as the region running from the second conserved V-encoded cysteine to the conserved J-encoded phenylalanine. Sequences without an unambiguous match to a single V gene segment were excluded from the earlier analysis of about 640 of the donors. An earlier analysis of 587 of the donors called V segments functional above 56.7% productive rearrangements and segregating when the between-donor standard deviation exceeded 5%. To diagnose cytomegalovirus status from the catalog of TCR beta chain sequences, a statistical classification framework was built. V and J gene assignment, in a later analysis, came from comparing TCR nucleotide sequences with IMGT/GENE-DB human TR gene sequences. The TCRdist pipeline was used in a later analysis to assign CDR3 sequences and most-parsimonious VDJ recombination scenarios. In a later analysis, each TCR beta chain was defined by its CDR3 amino acid sequence together with its V-gene family, and reads without a unique V-gene family were excluded. To address suspected cross-contamination and a sequencing artifact, a later analysis removed 450 to 700 highly shared, low-generation-probability nucleotide sequences. In a later analysis, a clonal expansion index for each public chain was calculated from normalized within-repertoire ranks of inferred template counts. A later analysis computed generation probabilities with a VDJ recombination model fitted to out-of-frame rearrangements, and checked the results against IGoR. In a later analysis, hypergeometric tests were used to score TCR-TCR, TCR-HLA and TCR-CMV co-occurrence, with a repertoire-size bias correction applied to TCR pairs. A later analysis estimated false discovery rates by permuting HLA or CMV assignments 20 times. A later analysis grouped co-occurring TCRs with DBSCAN, adding TCRdist sequence similarity when clustering within HLA-allele-positive subsets. Repertoires with fewer than 30,000 or more than 120,000 public chains were left out of co-occurrence clustering, as were four to six repertoires with anomalous nucleotide sharing. In TCRdb, the immuneACCESS table is reduced to in-frame sequences with V and J assigned. These tables do not hold every clone; where another copy was compared, an unresolved V gene accounts for under half, and the others remain unexplained. The DNA was the basis for D and trimming; V, J and clone size are from that table. The sample table lists roughly 140,000 clones, 75% to 85% of them with a count of one. About 4.4% of the sample comes from the top ten.

Study-wide conclusions, independent of this receptor: Because HLA typing was unavailable for some donors at each locus, only the typed subset was used in association tests. Specific HLA alleles were associated with 15,000 to 20,000 TCR beta sequences at a false discovery rate of 0.05 in a later analysis. Compared with equally common non-associated chains, HLA-associated TCR beta chains in a later analysis were more clonally expanded and had lower generation probabilities. In a later analysis, TCR association rates were found to vary across HLA loci, with the most associated TCRs seen for DRB1 alleles and the fewest for HLA-C alleles. In an earlier analysis of some 640 of the donors, most TCR beta V segments were observed in productive rearrangements about 90% or about 30% of the time, broadly matching IMGT annotations. Because counts were too low, roughly 17 rarely observed V segments, including chromosome 9 orphons, were left out of the earlier analysis of 587 of the donors. A later analysis reported that several top co-occurrence clusters appeared linked to parvovirus B19, influenza, CMV and Epstein-Barr virus. While some public TCRs were present in many individuals, most TCR sequences turned up only very rarely across donors. Presence/absence analyses assumed roughly uniform sequencing depth across donors, an assumption that may not hold. In a later analysis, most CMV-associated TCR beta chains were found to appear HLA-restricted, with HLA associations seemingly driven largely by CMV exposure. An association between a missense DCLRE1C variant and V-gene and J-gene trimming of TCR beta chains was found in a later genetic analysis and replicated in an independent cohort. Linkage disequilibrium might explain the correlated functional status among segregating V segments, but an unknown experimental factor could not be excluded. The only immune exposure information available for the cohort was CMV serostatus. In vitro tests confirmed that a few of the cytomegalovirus-associated TCR beta chains recognize cytomegalovirus antigens. In this cohort, only TCR beta chains were sequenced, and detectable features were limited by the absence of alpha or paired-chain data. In a later genetic analysis, fewer N-insertions in productive TCRs were reported among donors in an Asian-associated ancestry cluster than the roughly 700-donor mean. The authors suggested that the approach could potentially be generalized to other disease states and immunological phenotypes. A cluster of highly shared sequence variants was judged likely to represent a technical artifact of the sequencing pipeline. Cytomegalovirus status was reported to be diagnosed by the classifier with high specificity and sensitivity in both the original and validation cohorts. When HLA alleles, especially DR and DQ, strongly co-occurred, TCR associations were difficult to assign to individual alleles. A further reported finding was that TCR beta sequences accurately predicted the HLA-A and HLA-B alleles for most subjects in the first cohort. In the study, about 150 TCR beta chains were listed as associated with cytomegalovirus.

Points on this clone: No cognate antigen has been identified for it. Base qualities are missing; no much larger clone stands one base away.

Sequencing was carried out using PBMCs. The TCR was taken from a man aged 35 to 55 in good health and CMV-seronegative.

The DNA sequence follows: TGTGCCAGCAGCCCTGGACTAGCGGGGGGGCTAGGCACAGATACGCAGTATTTT. This is translated as CASSPGLAGGLGTDTQYF. The chain was built from TRBV5-4 and TRBJ2-3, and TRBD2 matches 15 of the central bases. Looking up the germline V gene (reference sequence) yields CDR1 SGHNT and CDR2 YYREEE. V is cut back by 4 bases and J by 1 base, with 7 bases in the junction unmatched. From its cysteine to its phenylalanine, the CDR3 spans 18 amino acids. CDR3 DNA is the only sequence kept; it has 54 bases, read in frame from the first base.